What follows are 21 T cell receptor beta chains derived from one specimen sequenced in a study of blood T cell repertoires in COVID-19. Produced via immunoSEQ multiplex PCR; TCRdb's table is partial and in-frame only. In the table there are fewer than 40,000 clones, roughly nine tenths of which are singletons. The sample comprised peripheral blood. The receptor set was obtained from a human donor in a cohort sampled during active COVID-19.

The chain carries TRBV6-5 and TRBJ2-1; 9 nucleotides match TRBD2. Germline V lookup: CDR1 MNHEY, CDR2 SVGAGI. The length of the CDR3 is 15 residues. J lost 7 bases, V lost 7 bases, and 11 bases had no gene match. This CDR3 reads CASTRAGGNFNEQFF. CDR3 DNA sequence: TGTGCCAGCACTCGAGCGGGAGGTAATTTTAATGAGCAGTTCTTC.

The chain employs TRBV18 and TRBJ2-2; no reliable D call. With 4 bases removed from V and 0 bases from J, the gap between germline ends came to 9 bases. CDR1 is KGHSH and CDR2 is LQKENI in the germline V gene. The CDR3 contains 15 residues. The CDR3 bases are TGTGCCAGCTCACGCATAAACACGAACACCGGGGAGCTGTTTTTT. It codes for CASSRINTNTGELFF.

CDR3 in amino acids: CAWSNRAGGHLRNEQFF. The CDR3 DNA follows: TGTGCCTGGAGTAATCGAGCGGGAGGACACTTACGGAATGAGCAGTTCTTC. V gene TRBV30 combines with J gene TRBJ2-1, with 9 bases lining up with TRBD2. V gave up 2 bases and J gave up 7 bases; unmatched junction bases: 15. CDR3 length: 17 residues. Looked up from germline, CDR1 is GTSNPN and CDR2 is SVGIG (reference sequence).

The CDR3 loop is CASSSRTGALSTDTQYF. In DNA form, the CDR3 reads TGTGCCAGCAGCTCCCGGACAGGGGCCCTTAGCACAGATACGCAGTATTTT. This sequence joins TRBV7-9 and TRBJ2-3, with 9 bases matching TRBD1. Losses at the gene ends were 4 bases for V and 0 bases for J; bases not matched to a gene: 8. The CDR3 has 17 residues. Per germline, CDR1 SEHNR and CDR2 FQNEAQ (reference sequence).

CDR3: CASSLALGANYGYTF. CDR3 sequence (DNA): TGCGCCAGCAGCTTGGCCCTCGGAGCTAACTATGGCTACACCTTC. The chain combines TRBV5-1 with TRBJ1-2, with unresolved D. This CDR3 contains 15 residues. Trimming took off 0 bases at V and 0 bases at J, with 9 bases between the two ends. CDR1 is SGHRS, CDR2 YFSETQ, per germline.

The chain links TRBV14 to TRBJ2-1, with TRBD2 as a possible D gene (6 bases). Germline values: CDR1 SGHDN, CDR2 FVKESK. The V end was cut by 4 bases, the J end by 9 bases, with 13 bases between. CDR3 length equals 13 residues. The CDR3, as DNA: TGTGCCAGCAGCCGTCAGGGAGGCACTGAGCAGTTCTTC. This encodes CASSRQGGTEQFF. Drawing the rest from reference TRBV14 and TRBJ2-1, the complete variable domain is EAGVTQFPSHSVIEKGQTVTLRCDPISGHDNLYWYRRVMGKEIKFLLHFVKESKQDESGMPNNRFLAERTGGTYSTLKVQPAELEDSGVYFCASSRQGGTEQFFGPGTRLTVL.

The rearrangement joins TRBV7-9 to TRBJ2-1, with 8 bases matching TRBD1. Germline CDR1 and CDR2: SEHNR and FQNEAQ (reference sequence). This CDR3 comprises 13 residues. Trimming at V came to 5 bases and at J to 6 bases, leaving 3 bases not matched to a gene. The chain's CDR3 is CASSLTGVNEQFF. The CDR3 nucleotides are TGTGCCAGCAGCCTGACAGGGGTCAATGAGCAGTTCTTC. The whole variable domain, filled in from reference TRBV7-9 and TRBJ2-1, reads DTGVSQNPRHKITKRGQNVTFRCDPISEHNRLYWYRQTLGQGPEFLTYFQNEAQLEKSRLLSDRFSAERPKGSFSTLEIQRTEQGDSAMYLCASSLTGVNEQFFGPGTRLTVL.

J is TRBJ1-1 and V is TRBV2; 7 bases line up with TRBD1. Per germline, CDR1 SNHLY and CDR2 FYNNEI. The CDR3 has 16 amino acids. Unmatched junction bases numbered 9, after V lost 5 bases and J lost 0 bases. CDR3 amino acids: CASSIQQGKMNTEAFF. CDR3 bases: TGTGCCAGCAGTATTCAACAGGGGAAAATGAACACTGAAGCTTTCTTT.

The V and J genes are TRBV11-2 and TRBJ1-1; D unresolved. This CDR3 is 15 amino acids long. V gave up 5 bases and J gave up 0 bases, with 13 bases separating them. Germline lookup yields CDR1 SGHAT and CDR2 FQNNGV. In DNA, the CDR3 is TGTGCCAGCAGCCCAGACGGAGGAATGAACACTGAAGCTTTCTTT. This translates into CASSPDGGMNTEAFF.

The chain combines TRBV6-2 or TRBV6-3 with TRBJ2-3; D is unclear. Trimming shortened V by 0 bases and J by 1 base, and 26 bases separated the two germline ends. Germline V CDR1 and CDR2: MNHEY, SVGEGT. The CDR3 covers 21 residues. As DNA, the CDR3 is TGTGCCAGCAGTTACTCGACCGCGAGGATCCTATTTTGGCCGCGCACAGATACGCAGTATTTT. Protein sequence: CASSYSTARILFWPRTDTQYF.

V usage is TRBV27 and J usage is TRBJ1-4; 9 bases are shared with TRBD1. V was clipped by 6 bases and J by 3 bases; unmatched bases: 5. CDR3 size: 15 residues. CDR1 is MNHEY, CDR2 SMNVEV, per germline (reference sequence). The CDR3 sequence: CASRGQGAANEKLFF. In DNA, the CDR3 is TGTGCCAGCAGGGGACAGGGAGCGGCTAATGAAAAACTGTTTTTT. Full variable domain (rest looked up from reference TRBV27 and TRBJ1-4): EAQVTQNPRYLITVTGKKLTVTCSQNMNHEYMSWYRQDPGLGLRQIYYSMNVEVTDKGDVPEGYKVSRKEKRNFPLILESPSPNQTSLYFCASRGQGAANEKLFFGSGTQLSVL.

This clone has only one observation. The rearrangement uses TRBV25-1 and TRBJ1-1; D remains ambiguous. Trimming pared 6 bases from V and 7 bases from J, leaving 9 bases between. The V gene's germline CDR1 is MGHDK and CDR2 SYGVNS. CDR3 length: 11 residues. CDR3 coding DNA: TGTGCCAGCAGCGCGAGTATTGAAGCTTTCTTT. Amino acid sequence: CASSASIEAFF.

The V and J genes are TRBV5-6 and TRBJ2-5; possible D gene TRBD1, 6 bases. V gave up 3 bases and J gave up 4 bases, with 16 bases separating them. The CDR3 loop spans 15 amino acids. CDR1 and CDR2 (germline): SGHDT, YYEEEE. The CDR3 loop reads CASSSDSAPGETQYF. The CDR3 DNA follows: TGTGCCAGCAGCTCGGACAGCGCACCAGGAGAGACCCAGTACTTC.

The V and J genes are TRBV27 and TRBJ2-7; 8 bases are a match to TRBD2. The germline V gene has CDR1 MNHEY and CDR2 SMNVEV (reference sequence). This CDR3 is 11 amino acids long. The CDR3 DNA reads TGTGCTAGCGGGGCCCCCTACGAGCAGTACGTC. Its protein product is CASGAPYEQYV.

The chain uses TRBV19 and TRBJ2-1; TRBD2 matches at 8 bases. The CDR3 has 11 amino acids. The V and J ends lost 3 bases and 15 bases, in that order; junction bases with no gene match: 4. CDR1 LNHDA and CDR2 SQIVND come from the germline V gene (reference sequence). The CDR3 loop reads CASSMGGGLFF. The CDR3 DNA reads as TGTGCCAGTAGTATGGGCGGGGGGCTGTTCTTC.

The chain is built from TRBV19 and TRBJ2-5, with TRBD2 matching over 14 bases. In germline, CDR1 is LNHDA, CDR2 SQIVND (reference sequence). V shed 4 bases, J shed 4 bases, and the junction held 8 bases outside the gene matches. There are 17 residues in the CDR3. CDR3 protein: CASSTTSGRAVGETQYF. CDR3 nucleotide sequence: TGTGCCAGTAGTACGACTAGCGGGAGGGCAGTAGGAGAGACCCAGTACTTC.

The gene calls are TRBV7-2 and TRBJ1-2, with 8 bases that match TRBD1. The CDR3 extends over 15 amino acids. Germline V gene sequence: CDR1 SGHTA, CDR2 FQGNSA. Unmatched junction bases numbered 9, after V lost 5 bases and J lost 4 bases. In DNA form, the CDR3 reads TGTGCCAGCAGCCCAGGACAGGGCATTCGCTATGGCTACACCTTC. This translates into CASSPGQGIRYGYTF.

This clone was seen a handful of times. The DNA of the CDR3 is TGTGCCAGCAGCCAAGGAGAGGACAGGCCCCGGAGGGGCAATCAGCCCCAGCATTTT. Translation gives CASSQGEDRPRRGNQPQHF. The rearrangement uses TRBV14 and TRBJ1-5; 7 nucleotides line up with TRBD1. Germline values: CDR1 SGHDN, CDR2 FVKESK. Trimming took 1 base from V and 2 from J; bases not matched to a gene: 14. This CDR3 region has 19 residues.

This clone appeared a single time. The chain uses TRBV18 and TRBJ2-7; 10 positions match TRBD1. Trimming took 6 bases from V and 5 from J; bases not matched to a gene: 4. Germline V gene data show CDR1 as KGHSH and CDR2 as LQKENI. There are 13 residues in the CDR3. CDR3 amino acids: CASSSDRGNEQYV. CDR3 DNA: TGTGCCAGCTCCTCGGACAGGGGGAACGAGCAGTACGTC.

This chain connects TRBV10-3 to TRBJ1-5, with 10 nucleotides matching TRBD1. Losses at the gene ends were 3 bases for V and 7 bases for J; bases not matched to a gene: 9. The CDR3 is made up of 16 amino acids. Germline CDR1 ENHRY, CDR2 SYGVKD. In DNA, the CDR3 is TGTGCCATCAGTGAATCCAGACAGGGGGCAGGACAGCCCCAGCATTTT. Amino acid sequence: CAISESRQGAGQPQHF.

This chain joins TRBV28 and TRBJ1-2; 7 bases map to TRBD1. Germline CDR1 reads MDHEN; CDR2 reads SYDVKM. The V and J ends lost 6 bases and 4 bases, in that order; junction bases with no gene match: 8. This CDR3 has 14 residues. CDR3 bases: TGTGCCAGCAGCTCTGGACAGGCCCCCTATGGCTACACCTTC. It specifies CASSSGQAPYGYTF.